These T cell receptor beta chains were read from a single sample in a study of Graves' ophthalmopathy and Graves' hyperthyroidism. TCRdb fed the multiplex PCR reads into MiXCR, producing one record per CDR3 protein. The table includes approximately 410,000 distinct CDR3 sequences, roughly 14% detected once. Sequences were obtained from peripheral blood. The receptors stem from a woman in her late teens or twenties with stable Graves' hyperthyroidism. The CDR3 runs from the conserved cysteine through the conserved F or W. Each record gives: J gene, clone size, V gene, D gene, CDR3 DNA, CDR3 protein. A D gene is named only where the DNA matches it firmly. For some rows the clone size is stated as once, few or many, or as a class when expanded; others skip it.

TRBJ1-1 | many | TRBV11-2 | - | TGTGCCAGCACCTCAGTCAGGGTCGGGGCCACTGAAGCTTTCTTT | CASTSVRVGATEAFF
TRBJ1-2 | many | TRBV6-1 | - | TGTGCCAGCAGTGAAGCTGGGGGTGGCTACACCTTC | CASSEAGGGYTF
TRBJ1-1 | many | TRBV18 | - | TGTGCCAGCTCACCATTTCTAGTATGGACTGAAGCTTTCTTT | CASSPFLVWTEAFF
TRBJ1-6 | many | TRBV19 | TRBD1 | TGTGCCAGTAGTATAGAGGGGGGACAGACCGCAAACAATTCACCCCTCCACTTT | CASSIEGGQTANNSPLHF
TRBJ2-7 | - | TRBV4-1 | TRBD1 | TGCGCCAGCAGCGGACAGGCGAACTCCTACGAGCAGTACTTC | CASSGQANSYEQYF
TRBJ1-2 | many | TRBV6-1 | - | TGTGCCAGCAGTCTCCCCGTAGGGAACTATGGCTACACCTTC | CASSLPVGNYGYTF
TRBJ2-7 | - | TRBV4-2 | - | TGTGCCAGCAGCCAAAGCACAGGGATGGGGGAGCAGTACTTC | CASSQSTGMGEQYF
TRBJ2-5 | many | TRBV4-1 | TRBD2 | TGCGCCAGCAGCCAAGAAGGGGCGGGGGGAGAGACCCAGTACTTC | CASSQEGAGGETQYF
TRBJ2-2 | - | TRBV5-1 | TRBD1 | TGCGCCAGCTGCGCCGGACAGGGCACCGGGGAGCTGTTTTTT | CASCAGQGTGELFF
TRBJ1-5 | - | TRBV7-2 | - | TGTGCCAGCAGCTTAGCGTCCCGACGTGCAGGGGTTGGGAATCAGCCCCAGCATTTT | CASSLASRRAGVGNQPQHF
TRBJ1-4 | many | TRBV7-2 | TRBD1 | TGTGCCAGCAGCTTAGGACAGGGACGAGAAAAACTGTTTTTT | CASSLGQGREKLFF
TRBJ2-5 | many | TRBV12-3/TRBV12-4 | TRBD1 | TGTGCCAGCAGTTCCCGGGACAGGGAAGAGACCCAGTACTTC | CASSSRDREETQYF
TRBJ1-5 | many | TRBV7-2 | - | TGTGCCAGCAGCTCTCAGGGGTTGAGCAATCAGCCCCAGCATTTT | CASSSQGLSNQPQHF
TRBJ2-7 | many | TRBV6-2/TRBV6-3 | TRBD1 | TGTGCCAGCAGTTACTCAGGACAGGGGAAGGATCGTCGAACCTACGAGCAGTACTTC | CASSYSGQGKDRRTYEQYF
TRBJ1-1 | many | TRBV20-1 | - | TGCAGTGCTAGAAGAACGATGAACACTGAAGCTTTCTTT | CSARRTMNTEAFF
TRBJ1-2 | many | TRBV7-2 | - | TGTGCCAGCAGCTTAAGGGTTTCGGGAGGCTACACCTTC | CASSLRVSGGYTF
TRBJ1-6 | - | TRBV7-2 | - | TGTGCCAGCAGCTTAGTAGCGGGGCAGTATAATTCACCCCTCCACTTT | CASSLVAGQYNSPLHF
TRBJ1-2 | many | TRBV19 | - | TGTGCCAGTAGTATAAAATCCGGGCAGCTTAACTATGGCTACACCTTC | CASSIKSGQLNYGYTF
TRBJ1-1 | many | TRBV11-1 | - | TGTGCCAGCAGCTTAGATTTGGCTCACGGCTTGATGAACACTGAAGCTTTCTTT | CASSLDLAHGLMNTEAFF
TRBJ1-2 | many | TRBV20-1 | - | TGCAGTGCTAGAGATCCTCAACAGGATTATGGCTACACCTTC | CSARDPQQDYGYTF
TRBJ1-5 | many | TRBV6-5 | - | TGTGCCAGCAGTTACTCTGGCACCTCCGTACGCAATCAGCCCCAGCATTTT | CASSYSGTSVRNQPQHF
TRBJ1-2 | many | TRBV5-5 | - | TGTGCCAGCAGCTTGGGACAGGCTCCCTATGGCTACACCTTC | CASSLGQAPYGYTF
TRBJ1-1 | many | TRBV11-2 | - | TGTGCCAGCAGCTTAACCCAGTTTCGGCAAGGAGACACTGAAGCTTTCTTT | CASSLTQFRQGDTEAFF
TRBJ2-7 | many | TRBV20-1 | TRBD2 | TGCAGTGCTAGGGGCCTAGCGGGGAGAAGCGAGCAGTACTTC | CSARGLAGRSEQYF
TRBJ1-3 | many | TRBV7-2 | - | TGTGCCAGCAGCTCAAAGGGGGACACCATATATTTT | CASSSKGDTIYF
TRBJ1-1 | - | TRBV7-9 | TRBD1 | TGTGCCAGCAGCCCGTCGACAGGGTTGAACACTGAAGCTTTCTTT | CASSPSTGLNTEAFF
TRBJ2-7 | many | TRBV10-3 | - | TGTGCCATCAGGGACAGTACCTACGAGCAGTACTTC | CAIRDSTYEQYF
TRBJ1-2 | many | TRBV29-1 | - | TGCAGCGTTGAAGGACCAGATGGAGAAAACTATGGCTACACCTTC | CSVEGPDGENYGYTF
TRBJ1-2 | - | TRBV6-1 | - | TGTGCCAGCAGTGACACAGGGTCCCTTGGATATGGCTACACCTTC | CASSDTGSLGYGYTF
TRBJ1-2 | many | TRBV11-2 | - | TGTGCCAGCAGCTTAGTAAGGGTTGGATATGGCTACACCTTC | CASSLVRVGYGYTF
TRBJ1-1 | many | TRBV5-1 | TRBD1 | TGCGCCAGCGGAACAGGGGGCGCACGGAACACTGAAGCTTTCTTT | CASGTGGARNTEAFF
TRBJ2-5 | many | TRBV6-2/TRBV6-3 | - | TGTGCCAGCAGCTTCACTAGCCTGGGAGAGACCCAGTACTTC | CASSFTSLGETQYF
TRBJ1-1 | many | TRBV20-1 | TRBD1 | TGCAGTGCTAGAGGATCGGGACAGGGGTACACTGAAGCTTTCTTT | CSARGSGQGYTEAFF
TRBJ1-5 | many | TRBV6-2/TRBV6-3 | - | TGTGCCAGCAGTTACACGAGGGGCAATAGCAATCAGCCCCAGCATTTT | CASSYTRGNSNQPQHF
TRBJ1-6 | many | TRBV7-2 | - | TGTGCCAGCAGCTTAAGCGGACGGAGCAGTAATTCACCCCTCCACTTT | CASSLSGRSSNSPLHF
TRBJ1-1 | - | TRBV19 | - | TGTGCCAGTAGTTCTCCAGGCGAATATGAAGCTTTCTTT | CASSSPGEYEAFF
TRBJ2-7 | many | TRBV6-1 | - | TGTGCCAGCAGCGACCCGAACGAGGCGATGTTTGAGCAGTACTTC | CASSDPNEAMFEQYF
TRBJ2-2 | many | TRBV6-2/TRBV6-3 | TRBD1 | TGTGCCAGCAGGGAACCGACAGGGCTAACCGGGGAGCTGTTTTTT | CASREPTGLTGELFF
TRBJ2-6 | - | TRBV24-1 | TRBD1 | TGTGCCACCGGCACAGGGGGCTCTGGGGCCAACGTCCTGACTTTC | CATGTGGSGANVLTF
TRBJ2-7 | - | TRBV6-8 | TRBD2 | TGTGCCAGCAGTTGGCGGGAGGTCTCCTACGAGCAGTACTTC | CASSWREVSYEQYF
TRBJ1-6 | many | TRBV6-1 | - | TGTGCCAGCAGTGAAAAGCCAGGAGGGCGCGGCAATTCACCCCTCCACTTT | CASSEKPGGRGNSPLHF
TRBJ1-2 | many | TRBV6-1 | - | TGTGCCACCCAAGAGGTGGGAAACTATGGCTACACCTTC | CATQEVGNYGYTF
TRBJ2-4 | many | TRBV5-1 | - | TGCGCCAGCAGCTTGGCCGGGGGACAGAGCAAAAACATTCAGTACTTC | CASSLAGGQSKNIQYF
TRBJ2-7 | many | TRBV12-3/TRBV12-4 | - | TGTGCCAGCAGCTGGGCCCCCTACGAGCAGTACTTC | CASSWAPYEQYF
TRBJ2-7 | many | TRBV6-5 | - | TGTGCCAGCAGTTACGGGCACGGGGGCCTTTCCTACGAGCAGTACTTC | CASSYGHGGLSYEQYF
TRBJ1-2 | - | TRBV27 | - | TGTGCCAGCAGTTCCCTATTACCGCTTTATGGCTACACCTTC | CASSSLLPLYGYTF
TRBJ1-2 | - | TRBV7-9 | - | TGTGCCAGCAGCTTAGCGGCGGCAGACTATGGCTACACCTTC | CASSLAAADYGYTF
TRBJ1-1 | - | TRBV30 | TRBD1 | TGTGCCTGGACGGAGAACAGGGGGGAAGCTTTCTTT | CAWTENRGEAFF
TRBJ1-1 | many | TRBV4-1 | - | TGCGCCAGCAGCCCTTCATGGGACCGACGCCTGGGGGCTTTCTTT | CASSPSWDRRLGAFF
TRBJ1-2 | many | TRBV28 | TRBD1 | TGTGCCAGCAGTCCCACAGGGGGCCATGGCTACACCTTC | CASSPTGGHGYTF
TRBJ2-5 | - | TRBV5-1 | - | TGCGCCAGCAGCACCCAGGGGATCCAAGAGACCCAGTACTTC | CASSTQGIQETQYF
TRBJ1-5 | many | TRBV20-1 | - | TGCAGTGCTAGAGCCCCGGACGGCCATAGCAATCAGCCCCAGCATTTT | CSARAPDGHSNQPQHF
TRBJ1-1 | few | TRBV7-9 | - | TGTGCCAGCAGGGGGTCCGGGACGGTGAACACTGAAGCTTTCTTT | CASRGSGTVNTEAFF
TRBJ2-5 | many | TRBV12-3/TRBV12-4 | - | TGTGCCAGCAGTCTCTGGGCAGAGACCCAGTACTTC | CASSLWAETQYF
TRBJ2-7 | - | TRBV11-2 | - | TGTGCCAGCAGCCCAGGACGGAAGGGAGGAGCCTACGAGCAGTACTTC | CASSPGRKGGAYEQYF
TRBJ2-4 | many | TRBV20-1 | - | TGCAGTGCTAGAGATTGGCAGGTCGTCAAAAACATTCAGTACTTC | CSARDWQVVKNIQYF
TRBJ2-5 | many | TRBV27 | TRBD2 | TGTGCCAGCAGTTCCCCGGGACTAGCGAAAGAGACCCAGTACTTC | CASSSPGLAKETQYF
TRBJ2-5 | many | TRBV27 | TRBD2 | TGTGCCAGCTCGCGGGGGGTCAAGGAGACCCAGTACTTC | CASSRGVKETQYF
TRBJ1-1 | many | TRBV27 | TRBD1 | TGTGCCAGCAGTCTAAAGGGGACAGGGGGCTCTCATGGAGCTTTCTTT | CASSLKGTGGSHGAFF